This record covers a single T cell receptor (beta chain). Its specificity is unknown. Germline-derived CDR1 and CDR2 are MNHEY and SMNVEV (reference sequence). Trimming took 3 bases from V and 5 from J, leaving 13 bases between them. The CDR3 totals 14 residues. The sample comes from a study of T cell clones after liver transplantation. Study-wide context: Standard immunosuppression, with no induction, continued until 12-24 months after transplant.

TCRdb's table, derived via immunoSEQ multiplex PCR, lists solely in-frame clones and lacks some. Of 50,000 or so clones in the sample, 65% to 80% are singletons; the top ten hold 8.5% to 10%. General observations from the study: Circulating graft-donor-reactive CD4 TCRbeta sequences fell significantly post-transplant in most of the 8 subjects.

This receptor was taken from a human patient who received a liver transplant. The graft donor may account for some of the T cells. V and J are TRBV27 and TRBJ1-2; D may be TRBD1 (5 bases). The material was CD4+ T cells from blood, obtained approximately 54 months after liver transplant. The CDR3 nucleotides are TGTGCCAGCAGTTTCCGACTTCAGGGATATGGCTACACCTTC. Translated: CASSFRLQGYGYTF.